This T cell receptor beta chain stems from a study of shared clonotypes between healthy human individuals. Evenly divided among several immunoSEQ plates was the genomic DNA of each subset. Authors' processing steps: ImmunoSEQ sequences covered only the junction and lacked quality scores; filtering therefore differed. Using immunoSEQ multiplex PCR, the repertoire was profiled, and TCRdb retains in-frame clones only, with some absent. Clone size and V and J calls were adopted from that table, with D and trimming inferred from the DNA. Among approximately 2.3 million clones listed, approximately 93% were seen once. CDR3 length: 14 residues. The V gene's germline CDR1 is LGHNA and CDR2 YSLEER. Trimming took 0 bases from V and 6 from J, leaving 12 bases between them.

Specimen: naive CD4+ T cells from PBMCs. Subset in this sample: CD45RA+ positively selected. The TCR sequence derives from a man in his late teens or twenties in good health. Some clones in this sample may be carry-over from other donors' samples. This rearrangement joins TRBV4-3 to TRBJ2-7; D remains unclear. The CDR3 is CASSQEGLIGEQYF. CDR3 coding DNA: TGCGCCAGCAGCCAAGAAGGATTAATCGGCGAGCAGTACTTC.